Below, 15 T cell receptor beta chains from the same sample are listed, as sequenced in a study of cytomegalovirus exposure and HLA in healthy donors. Use of 60 Vbeta and 13 Jbeta primers characterized the PCR. Libraries were prepared by immunoSEQ multiplex PCR; TCRdb keeps only in-frame clonotypes and omits some of them. This sample yields about 180,000 clones, of which over 65% are seen a single time; about 3.8% belongs to the top ten. The sequenced sample consisted of PBMCs. The receptors were sampled from a woman aged 55-69 years in good health and CMV-seropositive.

The chain recombines TRBV9 with TRBJ1-3; D uncertain. The germline V gene has CDR1 SGDLS and CDR2 YYNGEE. This CDR3 comprises 13 residues. Trimming pared 4 bases from V and 6 bases from J, leaving 11 bases between. The CDR3 reads CASSPQSENTIYF. The CDR3 nucleotides read TGTGCCAGCAGCCCTCAGAGCGAAAACACCATATATTTT.

A single count supports this clone. This chain uses TRBV27 with TRBJ1-1; D unclear. The length of the CDR3 is 13 residues. Trimming removed 3 bases from V and 8 bases from J, with 13 bases in between. Germline loops: CDR1 MNHEY, CDR2 SMNVEV (reference sequence). The CDR3 nucleotides read TGTGCCAGCAGTTTTTCGGGAACACGCGAAGCTTTCTTT. Protein product: CASSFSGTREAFF.

The rearrangement links TRBV6-6 to TRBJ1-5, with 8 bases lining up with TRBD1. The CDR3 totals 15 residues. Germline V lookup: CDR1 MNHNY, CDR2 SVGAGI (reference sequence). V gave up 5 bases and J gave up 4 bases; unmatched junction bases: 7. The CDR3 region has the DNA TGTGCCAGCAGTCTCCGCGGACAGGGAAATCAGCCCCAGCATTTT. Amino acids: CASSLRGQGNQPQHF.

The chain joins TRBV4-1 to TRBJ2-1, with TRBD1 matching over 12 bases. Germline V CDR1 and CDR2: MGHRA, YSYEKL. The V segment lost 1 base and the J segment 15 bases; nucleotides outside the gene matches: 10. This CDR3 is 15 amino acids long. The CDR3 protein is CASSQVGDRGRGGFF. The CDR3 DNA reads as TGCGCCAGCAGCCAAGTGGGGGACAGGGGGCGGGGTGGGTTCTTC.

In this sample, this clone turned up a few times. The chain employs TRBV25-1 and TRBJ2-1, with D tentatively TRBD2 (5 bases). The CDR3 has 14 amino acids. Germline values: CDR1 MGHDK, CDR2 SYGVNS. The V and J ends lost 4 bases and 10 bases respectively, with 17 bases between them. The CDR3, as DNA: TGTGCCAGCAGTGCCGACGGACTCCGGCCCGAGCAGTTCTTC. Its protein is CASSADGLRPEQFF.

In the case of this clone: One junction end disagrees with the germline gene, perhaps due to a read error. The chain is built from TRBV18 and TRBJ1-1; the match to TRBD1 covers 7 bases. The germline V gene has CDR1 KGHSH and CDR2 LQKENI. The CDR3 covers 13 residues. CDR3 in amino acids: CATSDRVGTEAFF. CDR3 bases: TGTGCCACCTCAGACAGGGTCGGGACTGAAGCTTTCTTT.

The chain couples TRBV28 to TRBJ1-4; no reliable D call. Germline-derived CDR1 and CDR2 are MDHEN and SYDVKM. This CDR3 is 19 amino acids long. V was pared by 3 bases and J by 0 bases, with 20 bases between. Here the CDR3 reads CASSLAPYRGQATNEKLFF. The CDR3 nucleotides are TGTGCCAGCAGTTTGGCCCCTTACCGGGGTCAGGCAACTAATGAAAAACTGTTTTTT.

The chain is built from TRBV10-3 and TRBJ2-7, with 8 bases that match TRBD1. Germline CDR1 reads ENHRY; CDR2 reads SYGVKD. V was clipped by 4 bases and J by 3 bases; unmatched bases: 8. The CDR3 contains 15 residues. CDR3 nucleotides: TGTGCCATCAGTGTGGCTGGAACAGGGGGCTACGAGCAGTACTTC. Its protein is CAISVAGTGGYEQYF.

The CDR3 nucleotides are TGTGCCAGCAGCCTTGTCCCAGGGGACAATGAGCAGTTCTTC. It codes for CASSLVPGDNEQFF. V is TRBV28 and J is TRBJ2-1, with D possibly being TRBD1 (6 bases). CDR1 MDHEN and CDR2 SYDVKM come from the germline V gene. CDR3 size: 14 residues. Trimming took 6 bases from V and 5 from J, leaving 14 bases between them. The variable domain in full, completed from reference TRBV28 and TRBJ2-1, reads DVKVTQSSRYLVKRTGEKVFLECVQDMDHENMFWYRQDPGLGLRLIYFSYDVKMKEKGDIPEGYSVSREKKERFSLILESASTNQTSMYLCASSLVPGDNEQFFGPGTRLTVL.

The V gene is TRBV19, the J gene TRBJ2-5; D perhaps matches TRBD1 (6 bases). The end of the DNA is better explained by TRBJ2-7, so the J call may be wrong. The CDR3 length is 14 residues. Germline lookup yields CDR1 LNHDA and CDR2 SQIVND (reference sequence). The CDR3 DNA reads TGTGCCAGTAGGGCCCCGGGACATACCTACGAGCAGTACTTC. It yields the protein CASRAPGHTYEQYF.

The chain couples TRBV30 to TRBJ2-1; 7 nucleotides align to TRBD2. Germline V CDR1 and CDR2: GTSNPN, SVGIG (reference sequence). J was trimmed by 3 bases and V by 8 bases; bases with no gene match: 1. The CDR3 has 11 residues. For the CDR3, the DNA is TGTGCCGGGGGGGGCTACAATGAGCAGTTCTTC. This codes for CAGGGYNEQFF.

The chain employs TRBV5-1 and TRBJ2-5, with D tentatively TRBD2 (6 bases). The J call may not be correct, given that the DNA end is closer to TRBJ2-7. Germline V gives CDR1 SGHRS, CDR2 YFSETQ. The CDR3 contains 13 residues. DNA for the CDR3: TGCGCCAGCAGCTGGACGGGAGCCTACGAGCAGTACTTC. Its protein is CASSWTGAYEQYF.

This rearrangement joins TRBV7-2 to TRBJ1-1, with D possibly TRBD1 on 6 matching bases. Per the germline V gene, CDR1 is SGHTA and CDR2 is FQGNSA. The CDR3 totals 14 residues. V was trimmed by 2 bases and J by 3 bases, leaving 10 bases between them. The CDR3 loop is CASSLRAGDTEAFF. CDR3 nucleotide sequence: TGTGCCAGCAGCTTAAGGGCAGGGGACACTGAAGCTTTCTTT.

The chain carries TRBV28 and TRBJ2-5, with D possibly TRBD2 on 5 matching bases. The J call may be incorrect, as the DNA end agrees better with TRBJ2-7. CDR1 and CDR2 (germline): MDHEN, SYDVKM. The length of the CDR3 is 12 residues. The CDR3 DNA reads TGTGCCAGCAGGCAGCGGTTCTACGAGCAGTACTTC. Residues: CASRQRFYEQYF.

V usage is TRBV6-1 and J usage is TRBJ2-1; D is unresolved. The CDR3 is 13 amino acids. Germline CDR1 is MNHNS and CDR2 is SASEGT. The V end lost 6 bases, the J end lost 2 bases, and 8 bases lay between the germline ends. CDR3 coding DNA: TGTGCCAGCAGGACGACTCCCTACAATGAGCAGTTCTTC. This translates into CASRTTPYNEQFF.